This TCR beta chain is from a study of shared clonotypes between healthy human individuals. Study findings and constraints: Roughly 5% of naive CD4 clonotypes were shared across four donors.

The assay ran at deep level. Each subset's genomic DNA was shared equally among a number of immunoSEQ plates. Only in-frame clones appear in the TCRdb table, and some are missing; sequencing was by immunoSEQ multiplex PCR. The table includes some 2,500,000 clones, 93% detected once. Note on this clone: Antigen: not known.

Material for sequencing was naive CD4+ T cells from PBMCs. Subset denoted: CD45RA+ positively selected. The TCR originated in a man between 18 and 35 years old in good health. Some clones in this sample may be carry-over from other donors' samples.

CDR3 sequence (DNA): TGTGCCAGCAGGCGGCAAGTCAACTCTGGAAACACCATATATTTT. Protein sequence: CASRRQVNSGNTIYF. The chain joins TRBV2 to TRBJ1-3; no firm D call. Per the germline V gene, CDR1 is SNHLY and CDR2 is FYNNEI. The ends were cut back, 6 bases at V and 0 bases at J, with 12 bases in the middle. The CDR3 totals 15 residues.